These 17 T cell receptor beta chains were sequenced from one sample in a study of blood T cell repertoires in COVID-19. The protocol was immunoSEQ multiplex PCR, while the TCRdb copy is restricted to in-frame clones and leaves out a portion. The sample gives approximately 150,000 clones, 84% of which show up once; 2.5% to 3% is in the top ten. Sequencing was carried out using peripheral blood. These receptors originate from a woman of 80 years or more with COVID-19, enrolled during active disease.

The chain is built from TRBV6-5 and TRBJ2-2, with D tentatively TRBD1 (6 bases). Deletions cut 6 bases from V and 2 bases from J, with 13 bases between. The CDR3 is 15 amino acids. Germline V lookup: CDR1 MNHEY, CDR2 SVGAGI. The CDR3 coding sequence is TGTGCCAGCAGGTGGGAACAGGGTAACACCGGGGAGCTGTTTTTT. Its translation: CASRWEQGNTGELFF.

CDR3 residues: CASSQSGTGYTF. CDR3 sequence (DNA): TGTGCCAGCAGCCAATCCGGGACAGGCTACACCTTC. The chain couples TRBV3-1 (or the pseudogene TRBV3-2) to TRBJ1-2; a possible D gene is TRBD1 (6 bases). V was clipped by 2 bases and J by 8 bases, with 9 bases between them. This CDR3 is 12 amino acids long. Germline loops: CDR1 LGHDT, CDR2 YNNKEL (reference sequence).

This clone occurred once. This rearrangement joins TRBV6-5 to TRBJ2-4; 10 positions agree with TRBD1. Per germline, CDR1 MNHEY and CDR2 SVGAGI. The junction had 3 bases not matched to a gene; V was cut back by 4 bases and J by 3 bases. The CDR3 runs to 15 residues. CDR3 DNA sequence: TGTGCCAGCAGTTGGACAGGGGGGGGCAAAAACATTCAGTACTTC. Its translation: CASSWTGGGKNIQYF.

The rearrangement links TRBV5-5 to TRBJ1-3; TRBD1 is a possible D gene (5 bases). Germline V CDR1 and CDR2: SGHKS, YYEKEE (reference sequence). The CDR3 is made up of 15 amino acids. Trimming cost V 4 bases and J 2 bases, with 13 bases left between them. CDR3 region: CASSVLGGAGNTIYF. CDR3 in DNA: TGTGCCAGCAGCGTCCTGGGGGGTGCTGGAAACACCATATATTTT.

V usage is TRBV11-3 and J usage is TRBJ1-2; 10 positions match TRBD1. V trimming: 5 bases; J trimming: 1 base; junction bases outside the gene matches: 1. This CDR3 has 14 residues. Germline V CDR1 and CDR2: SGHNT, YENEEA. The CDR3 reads CASSRDRGNYGYTF. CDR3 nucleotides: TGTGCCAGCAGCCGGGACAGGGGTAACTATGGCTACACCTTC.

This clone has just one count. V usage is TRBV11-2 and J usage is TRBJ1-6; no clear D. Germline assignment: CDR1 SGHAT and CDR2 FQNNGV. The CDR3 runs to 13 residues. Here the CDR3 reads CAIRSSYNSPLHF. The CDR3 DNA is TGTGCTATCAGAAGCTCCTATAATTCACCCCTCCACTTT.

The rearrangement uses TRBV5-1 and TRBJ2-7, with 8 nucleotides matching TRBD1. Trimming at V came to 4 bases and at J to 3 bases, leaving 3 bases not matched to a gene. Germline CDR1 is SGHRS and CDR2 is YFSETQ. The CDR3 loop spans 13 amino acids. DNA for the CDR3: TGCGCCAGCAGCCCGACAGGGGACTACGAGCAGTACTTC. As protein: CASSPTGDYEQYF.

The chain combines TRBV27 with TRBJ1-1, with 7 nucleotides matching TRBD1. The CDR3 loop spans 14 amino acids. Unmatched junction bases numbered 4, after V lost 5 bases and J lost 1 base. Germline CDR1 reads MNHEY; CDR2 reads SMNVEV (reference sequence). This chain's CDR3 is CASSDRARNTEAFF. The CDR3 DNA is TGTGCCAGCAGTGACAGGGCCAGGAACACTGAAGCTTTCTTT.

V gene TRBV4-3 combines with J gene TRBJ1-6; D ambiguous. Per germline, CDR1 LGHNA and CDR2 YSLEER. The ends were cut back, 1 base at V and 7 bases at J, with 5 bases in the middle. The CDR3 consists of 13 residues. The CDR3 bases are TGCGCCAGCAGCCAAGTCCAGAATTCACCCCTCCACTTT. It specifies CASSQVQNSPLHF.

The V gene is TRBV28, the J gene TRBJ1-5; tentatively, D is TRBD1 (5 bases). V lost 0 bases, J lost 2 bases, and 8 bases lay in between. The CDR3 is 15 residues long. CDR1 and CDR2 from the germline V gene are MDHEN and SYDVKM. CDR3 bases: TGTGCCAGCAGTTTATGGGGGGGAGGCAATCAGCCCCAGCATTTT. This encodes CASSLWGGGNQPQHF. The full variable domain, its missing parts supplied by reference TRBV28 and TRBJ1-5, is DVKVTQSSRYLVKRTGEKVFLECVQDMDHENMFWYRQDPGLGLRLIYFSYDVKMKEKGDIPEGYSVSREKKERFSLILESASTNQTSMYLCASSLWGGGNQPQHFGDGTRLSIL.

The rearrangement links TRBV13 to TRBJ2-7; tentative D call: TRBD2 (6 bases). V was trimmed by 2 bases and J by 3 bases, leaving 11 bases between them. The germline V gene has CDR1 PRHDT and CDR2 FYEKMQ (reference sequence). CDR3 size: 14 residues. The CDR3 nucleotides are TGTGCCAGCAGCTTAAATGCGGGGAGCTACGAGCAGTACTTC. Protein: CASSLNAGSYEQYF.

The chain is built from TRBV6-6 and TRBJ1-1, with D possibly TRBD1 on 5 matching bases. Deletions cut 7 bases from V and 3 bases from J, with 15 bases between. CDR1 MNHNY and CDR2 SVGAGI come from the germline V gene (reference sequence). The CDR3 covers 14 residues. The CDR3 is CASTNGGVDTEAFF. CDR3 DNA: TGTGCCAGCACCAACGGAGGGGTTGACACTGAAGCTTTCTTT.

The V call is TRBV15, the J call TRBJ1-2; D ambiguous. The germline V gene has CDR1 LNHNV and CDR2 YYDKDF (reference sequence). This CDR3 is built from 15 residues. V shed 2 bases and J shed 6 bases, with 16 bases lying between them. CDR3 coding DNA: TGTGCCACCAGCAGACGAGCCTCCGGGAACGATGGCTACACCTTC. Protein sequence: CATSRRASGNDGYTF.

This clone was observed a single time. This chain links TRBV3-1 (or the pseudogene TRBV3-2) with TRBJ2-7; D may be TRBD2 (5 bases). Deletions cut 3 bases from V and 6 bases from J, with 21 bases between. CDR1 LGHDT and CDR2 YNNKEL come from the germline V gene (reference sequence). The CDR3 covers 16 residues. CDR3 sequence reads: CASSQFPEGPAGEQYF. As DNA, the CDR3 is TGTGCCAGCAGCCAGTTCCCCGAAGGGCCTGCGGGCGAGCAGTACTTC.

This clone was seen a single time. Here the CDR3 DNA reads TGTGCCAGCAGCCTAGGGACAGGGGAAGGTGAGCAGTTCTTC. This sequence encodes CASSLGTGEGEQFF. This chain links TRBV2 with TRBJ2-1, with 10 bases fitting TRBD1. From germline, CDR1 is SNHLY and CDR2 FYNNEI. The CDR3 totals 14 residues. J gave up 9 bases and V 6 bases, and 8 bases lay outside the gene matches. The full variable domain, its missing parts supplied by reference TRBV2 and TRBJ2-1, is EPEVTQTPSHQVTQMGQEVILRCVPISNHLYFYWYRQILGQKVEFLVSFYNNEISEKSEIFDDQFSVERPDGSNFTLKIRSTKLEDSAMYFCASSLGTGEGEQFFGPGTRLTVL.

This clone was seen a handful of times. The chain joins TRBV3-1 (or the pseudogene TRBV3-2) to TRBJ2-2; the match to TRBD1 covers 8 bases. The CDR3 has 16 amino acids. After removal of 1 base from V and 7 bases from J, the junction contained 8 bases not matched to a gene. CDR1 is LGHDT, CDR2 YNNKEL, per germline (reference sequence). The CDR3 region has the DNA TGTGCCAGCAGCCAAGTGGGGACAGGCTTGGGCGGGGAGCTGTTTTTT. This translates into CASSQVGTGLGGELFF.

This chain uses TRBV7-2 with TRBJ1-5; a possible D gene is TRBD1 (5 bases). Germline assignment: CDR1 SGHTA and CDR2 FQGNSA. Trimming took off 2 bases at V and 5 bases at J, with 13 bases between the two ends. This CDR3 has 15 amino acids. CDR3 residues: CASSLYGGVDQPQHF. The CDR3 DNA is TGTGCCAGCAGCTTATACGGGGGGGTAGATCAGCCCCAGCATTTT. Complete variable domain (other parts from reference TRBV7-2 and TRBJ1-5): GAGVSQSPSNKVTEKGKDVELRCDPISGHTALYWYRQSLGQGLEFLIYFQGNSAPDKSGLPSDRFSAERTGGSVSTLTIQRTQQEDSAVYLCASSLYGGVDQPQHFGDGTRLSIL.